The 31 T cell receptor beta chains below come from one sample, sequenced in a study of post-analysis software for immune sequencing data. The study's findings and limits: Patients carried a handful of TRBV segments more frequently than controls did, and TRBV5-6, TRBV5-1 and TRBV20-1 were among them.

Unique-molecular-identifier-tagged TCR beta cDNA libraries were used. MiXCR, applied by TCRdb to the PCR reads, yields one record per CDR3 protein. This sample has 750,000 to 950,000 distinct CDR3 sequences; about half occur once, and the top ten carry just under 5%. Their specific antigens are unknown. Specimen: blood. All receptors derive from a girl aged 5-17 years with multiple sclerosis.

This clonotype was recorded a few times. The chain combines TRBV27 with TRBJ2-7, with D possibly TRBD2 on 6 matching bases. V lost 10 bases and J 3 bases, leaving 10 bases between the germline ends. The germline V gene encodes CDR1 MNHEY and CDR2 SMNVEV (reference sequence). The CDR3 has 11 amino acids. CDR3 DNA: TGTGCCACCGGACTATTCTACGAGCAGTACTTC. This encodes CATGLFYEQYF.

The chain has TRBV4-3 and TRBJ2-1, with 7 bases identical to TRBD2. The CDR3 loop spans 16 amino acids. The junction had 8 bases not matched to a gene; V was cut back by 0 bases and J by 6 bases. The V gene's germline CDR1 is LGHNA and CDR2 YSLEER. The CDR3, as DNA: TGCGCCAGCAGCCAAGATCTAGGGAGGGCGGCCAATGAGCAGTTCTTC. Translated: CASSQDLGRAANEQFF.

This clonotype was observed a few times. The chain recombines TRBV29-1 with TRBJ2-3; TRBD2 agrees at 8 bases. The CDR3 covers 13 residues. The V gene end was trimmed by 6 bases and the J gene end by 3 bases; junction bases not matched to a gene: 5. Germline V CDR1 and CDR2: SQVTM, ANQGSEA. In DNA, the CDR3 is TGCAGCGTCTGTAGCGGGGCTACAGATACGCAGTATTTT. It yields the protein CSVCSGATDTQYF.

The CDR3 DNA reads TGTGCCAGCAGTTATCCGCCCGGGGGGGAGCAGTACTTC. It yields the protein CASSYPPGGEQYF. The chain has TRBV6-5 and TRBJ2-7, with TRBD2 matching over 7 bases. The CDR3 sequence is 13 residues long. V was clipped by 3 bases and J by 7 bases; unmatched bases: 6. The germline CDR1 and CDR2 sequences are MNHEY and SVGAGI.

This sequence joins TRBV30 and TRBJ2-1; possibly TRBD2 for D (5 bases). Germline loops: CDR1 GTSNPN, CDR2 SVGIG (reference sequence). The germline V and J ends were trimmed by 3 bases and 2 bases, with 11 bases remaining between them. This CDR3 is built from 14 residues. Written as DNA, the CDR3 is TGTGCCTGGAGCCGAGCGGCGACCTACAATGAGCAGTTCTTC. Amino acid sequence: CAWSRAATYNEQFF. The full variable domain, rest sourced from reference TRBV30 and TRBJ2-1, is SQTIHQWPATLVQPVGSPLSLECTVEGTSNPNLYWYRQAAGRGLQLLFYSVGIGQISSEVPQNLSASRPQDRQFILSSKKLLLSDSGFYLCAWSRAATYNEQFFGPGTRLTVL.

This chain uses TRBV6-2 or TRBV6-3 with TRBJ2-1, with a weak D call TRBD2 (10 bases). Germline V gene lookup returns CDR1 MNHEY and CDR2 SVGEGT. V was trimmed by 4 bases and J by 8 bases, leaving 33 bases between them. The CDR3 runs 20 residues. The CDR3 coding sequence is TGTGCCAGCAGTTTCACAGGGGGCGCCGGACTAGCGGTCCCAAGGGATGAGCAGTTCTTC. Translating gives CASSFTGGAGLAVPRDEQFF.

The gene calls are TRBV19 and TRBJ1-5, with TRBD1 as a possible D gene (6 bases). V lost 0 bases, J lost 7 bases, and 10 bases lay in between. CDR3 size: 14 residues. Germline loops: CDR1 LNHDA, CDR2 SQIVND (reference sequence). The chain's CDR3 is CASSIEQGRQPQHF. Here the CDR3 DNA reads TGTGCCAGTAGTATAGAACAGGGAAGGCAGCCCCAGCATTTT.

V is TRBV7-2 and J is TRBJ1-6; TRBD1 is a possible D gene (6 bases). The germline gives CDR1 SGHTA, CDR2 FQGNSA. This CDR3 region has 14 residues. V gave up 3 bases and J gave up 9 bases, with 12 bases separating them. CDR3 in DNA: TGTGCCAGCAGCTTTAAACAGGGTAGTTCACCCCTCCACTTT. It codes for CASSFKQGSSPLHF.

Points on this clonotype: It may be a read error: a sequence one base away is much more abundant. This rearrangement joins TRBV28 to TRBJ2-7; TRBD1 aligns across 7 bases. The CDR3 has 12 amino acids. Germline V gene sequence: CDR1 MDHEN, CDR2 SYDVKM. The CDR3 sequence: CTSWTRTGEQYF. In nucleotides, the CDR3 is TGTACCAGCTGGACCCGGACAGGAGAGCAGTACTTC.

This rearrangement joins TRBV7-9 to TRBJ1-2, with TRBD1 identical over 10 bases. The CDR3 spans 11 residues. With V trimmed by 11 bases and J by 7 bases, 4 bases remained unmatched. Germline V gene lookup returns CDR1 SEHNR and CDR2 FQNEAQ (reference sequence). CDR3 amino acids: CALGQGLGYTF. Written as DNA, the CDR3 is TGTGCCCTGGGACAGGGGCTTGGCTACACCTTC.

This clonotype was counted a few times. The chain carries TRBV29-1 and TRBJ2-3, with D perhaps TRBD1 or TRBD2 (5 bases each). V lost 6 bases, J lost 2 bases, and 15 bases lay in between. The germline V gene encodes CDR1 SQVTM and CDR2 ANQGSEA. This CDR3 has 14 amino acids. The CDR3 coding sequence is TGCAGCGTCGCCGTCCGGGGCTCCACAGATACGCAGTATTTT. This sequence encodes CSVAVRGSTDTQYF.

This clonotype was seen more than once but under ten times. The CDR3, as DNA: TGCAGCGTACAGGGGAGGGAGACCCAGTTCTTC. This gives the protein CSVQGRETQFF. This chain links TRBV29-1 with TRBJ2-1; TRBD1 or TRBD2 may be the D gene (7 bases each). The CDR3 sequence is 11 residues long. V shed 6 bases and J shed 13 bases, with 16 bases lying between them. Germline V gene lookup returns CDR1 SQVTM and CDR2 ANQGSEA.

The genes are TRBV20-1 and TRBJ2-7; 11 bases map to TRBD2. V shed 8 bases, J shed 1 base, and the junction held 4 bases outside the gene matches. The CDR3 has 13 residues. Per the germline V gene, CDR1 is DFQATT and CDR2 is SNEGSKA (reference sequence). CDR3 in DNA: TGCAGTCGTCGACTAGCGGGATCCTACGAGCAGTACTTC. Translated, it gives CSRRLAGSYEQYF.

The V and J genes are TRBV27 and TRBJ1-5; the D is unclear. The CDR3 covers 13 residues. V was cut by 4 bases and J by 4 bases, with 8 bases left in between. CDR1 and CDR2 from the germline V gene are MNHEY and SMNVEV (reference sequence). The CDR3 sequence is CASSYNPNQPQHF. The CDR3 DNA is TGTGCCAGCAGTTACAACCCGAATCAGCCCCAGCATTTT.

This chain uses TRBV5-1 with TRBJ2-3; possibly TRBD2 for D (6 bases). The CDR3 has 15 residues. The germline gives CDR1 SGHRS, CDR2 YFSETQ. With 0 bases removed from V and 2 bases from J, the gap between germline ends came to 10 bases. CDR3 DNA: TGCGCCAGCAGCTTGGAGGCGGGGCCCACAGATACGCAGTATTTT. Its translation: CASSLEAGPTDTQYF. The whole variable domain, filled in from reference TRBV5-1 and TRBJ2-3, reads KAGVTQTPRYLIKTRGQQVTLSCSPISGHRSVSWYQQTPGQGLQFLFEYFSETQRNKGNFPGRFSGRQFSNSRSEMNVSTLELGDSALYLCASSLEAGPTDTQYFGPGTRLTVL.

This clonotype was seen a few times. This chain connects TRBV6-5 to TRBJ1-2; the D gene is possibly TRBD1 (6 bases). The CDR3 has 14 residues. The germline gives CDR1 MNHEY, CDR2 SVGAGI. Trimming stripped 0 bases from V and 5 bases from J, with 10 bases between. The CDR3 loop is CASSYSTRGYGYTF. The CDR3 nucleotides read TGTGCCAGCAGTTACTCGACCAGGGGATATGGCTACACCTTC.

This chain joins TRBV7-2 and TRBJ2-7, with D perhaps TRBD1 (6 bases). This CDR3 contains 13 residues. Trimming removed 4 bases from V and 3 bases from J, with 10 bases in between. The germline V gene encodes CDR1 SGHTA and CDR2 FQGNSA. The chain's CDR3 is CASSSFRGYEQYF. CDR3 nucleotides: TGTGCCAGCAGCTCCTTCAGGGGCTACGAGCAGTACTTC.

This chain joins TRBV6-5 and TRBJ2-7, with 8 bases matching TRBD1. The germline gives CDR1 MNHEY, CDR2 SVGAGI. The V and J ends lost 6 bases and 3 bases, in that order; junction bases with no gene match: 10. CDR3 size: 15 residues. CDR3 coding DNA: TGTGCCAGCAGCCCCCGGACAGGGTGGTACTACGAGCAGTACTTC. This sequence encodes CASSPRTGWYYEQYF.

The J gene is TRBJ2-7, the V gene TRBV4-1; D call uncertain. The CDR3 totals 13 residues. Germline CDR1 is MGHRA and CDR2 is YSYEKL. V was shortened by 0 bases and J by 3 bases, with 6 bases between the two germline ends. The CDR3: CASSQELVYEQYF. CDR3 coding DNA: TGCGCCAGCAGCCAAGAACTCGTCTACGAGCAGTACTTC.

The table lists this clonotype with a few counts. The chain uses TRBV15 and TRBJ2-5, with 11 bases lining up with TRBD2. From germline, CDR1 is LNHNV and CDR2 YYDKDF (reference sequence). Trimming at V came to 1 base and at J to 5 bases, leaving 3 bases not matched to a gene. The CDR3 length is 15 residues. As DNA, the CDR3 is TGTGCCACCAGCAGAGCGACTAGCGGGACGGAGACCCAGTACTTC. Translation: CATSRATSGTETQYF.

As to this clonotype: This could be a read error, since a much larger clone is one nucleotide away. The chain carries TRBV4-1 and TRBJ1-4; D call uncertain. The ends were cut back, 0 bases at V and 8 bases at J, with 10 bases in the middle. The CDR3 totals 14 residues. The germline V gene encodes CDR1 MGHRA and CDR2 YSYEKL. In nucleotides, the CDR3 is TGCGCCAGCAGCCAAGATCGTCCGGGGGAAAAACTGTTTTTT. Its protein is CASSQDRPGEKLFF.

The chain uses TRBV7-2 and TRBJ1-1; 7 nucleotides line up with TRBD1. V lost 5 bases and J lost 5; bases outside the gene matches: 5. Germline V gene sequence: CDR1 SGHTA, CDR2 FQGNSA. CDR3 size: 13 residues. CDR3 coding DNA: TGTGCCAGCAGCACAGGGGTTATGACTGAAGCTTTCTTT. Encoded protein: CASSTGVMTEAFF.

The genes are TRBV5-1 and TRBJ2-1; D uncertain. Per germline, CDR1 SGHRS and CDR2 YFSETQ. V lost 0 bases to trimming and J lost 8 bases, with 12 bases between them. The CDR3 is made up of 14 amino acids. CDR3 sequence (DNA): TGCGCCAGCAGCTTGGCGTTCAGGTCCCATGAGCAGTTCTTC. Amino acid sequence: CASSLAFRSHEQFF.

This clonotype was observed a few times. The chain joins TRBV20-1 to TRBJ2-7, with 10 bases fitting TRBD2. V shed 0 bases and J 6 bases; nucleotides not matched to a gene: 11. This CDR3 contains 16 residues. In germline, CDR1 is DFQATT, CDR2 SNEGSKA (reference sequence). CDR3: CSARDVLAGALLEQYF. CDR3 in DNA: TGCAGTGCTAGAGATGTCCTAGCGGGAGCCCTCCTCGAGCAGTACTTC.

The chain uses TRBV7-3 and TRBJ2-3; a possible D gene is TRBD1 (5 bases). The CDR3 totals 14 residues. Germline CDR1 SGHTA, CDR2 FQGTGA. Trimming shortened V by 5 bases and J by 2 bases, and 11 bases separated the two germline ends. The CDR3: CASSPIGATDTQYF. CDR3 nucleotides: TGTGCCAGCAGCCCAATTGGGGCCACAGATACGCAGTATTTT. The full variable domain, with the rest looked up from reference TRBV7-3 and TRBJ2-3, is GAGVSQTPSNKVTEKGKYVELRCDPISGHTALYWYRQSLGQGPEFLIYFQGTGAADDSGLPNDRFFAVRPEGSVSTLKIQRTERGDSAVYLCASSPIGATDTQYFGPGTRLTVL.

The chain recombines TRBV7-9 with TRBJ2-5; D assignment may be TRBD1 or TRBD2 (5 bases each). Germline CDR1 is SEHNR and CDR2 is FQNEAQ (reference sequence). The CDR3 spans 13 residues. V was cut by 6 bases and J by 3 bases, with 11 bases left in between. CDR3 nucleotides: TGTGCCAGCAGTTCGATGGGGGAAGAGACCCAGTACTTC. This gives the protein CASSSMGEETQYF.

The V gene is TRBV30, the J gene TRBJ1-2; 7 positions match TRBD1. This CDR3 contains 14 residues. With 1 base clipped from V and 7 bases from J, the junction kept 9 bases outside the gene matches. Germline V lookup: CDR1 GTSNPN, CDR2 SVGIG (reference sequence). The CDR3 spells CAWSGGQDTGGYTF. The CDR3 bases are TGTGCCTGGAGTGGAGGACAGGACACGGGTGGCTACACCTTC.

The J gene is TRBJ1-4, the V gene TRBV20-1; D ambiguous. V gave up 6 bases and J gave up 8 bases, with 19 bases separating them. CDR3 size: 14 residues. Germline V gives CDR1 DFQATT, CDR2 SNEGSKA (reference sequence). This chain's CDR3 is CSAMRTRRPEKLFF. The CDR3 nucleotides read TGCAGTGCAATGAGGACGAGGAGACCGGAAAAACTGTTTTTT.

This clonotype occurred a few times. CDR3 nucleotide sequence: TGTGCCAGCAGTAGGCACCCAGGGGGGCTACCCGGCGAGCAGTACTTC. Protein product: CASSRHPGGLPGEQYF. V is TRBV6-5 and J is TRBJ2-7; tentative D call: TRBD1 (7 bases). The CDR3 totals 16 residues. Trimming pared 5 bases from V and 6 bases from J, leaving 23 bases between. Germline-derived CDR1 and CDR2 are MNHEY and SVGAGI.

This clonotype was counted once. This chain joins TRBV7-2 and TRBJ2-2, with D possibly TRBD1 on 6 matching bases. Trimming removed 6 bases at V and 1 base at J, with 12 bases between. CDR1 and CDR2 (germline): SGHTA, FQGNSA. This CDR3 is built from 15 residues. In DNA, the CDR3 is TGTGCCAGCAGTGCCGACAGGAGGAACACCGGGGAGCTGTTTTTT. Translated, it gives CASSADRRNTGELFF.

J is TRBJ2-1 and V is TRBV7-3, with D unclear. CDR1 SGHTA and CDR2 FQGTGA come from the germline V gene. The V end was cut by 0 bases, the J end by 0 bases, with 9 bases between. CDR3 length equals 16 residues. The CDR3: CASSLTGFSSYNEQFF. The CDR3, as DNA: TGTGCCAGCAGCTTAACAGGGTTTAGCTCCTACAATGAGCAGTTCTTC.